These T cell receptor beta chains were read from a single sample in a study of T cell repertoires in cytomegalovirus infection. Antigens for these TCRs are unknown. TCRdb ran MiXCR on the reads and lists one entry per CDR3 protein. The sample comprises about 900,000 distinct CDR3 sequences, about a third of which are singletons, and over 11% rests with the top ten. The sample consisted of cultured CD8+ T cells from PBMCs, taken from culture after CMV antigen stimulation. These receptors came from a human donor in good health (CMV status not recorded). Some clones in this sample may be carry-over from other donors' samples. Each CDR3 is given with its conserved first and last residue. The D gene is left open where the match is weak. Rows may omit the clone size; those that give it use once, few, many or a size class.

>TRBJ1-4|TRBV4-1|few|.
CASSQDPGDEKLFF
TGCGCCAGCAGCCAAGATCCCGGGGACGAAAAACTGTTTTTT
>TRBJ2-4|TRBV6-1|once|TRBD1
CASSEATGSDKNIQYF
TGTGCCAGCAGTGAAGCGACAGGGAGCGACAAAAACATTCAGTACTTC
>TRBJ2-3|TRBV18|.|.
CASSPRPGRDGDTQYF
TGTGCCAGCTCACCCAGACCGGGTCGAGATGGAGATACGCAGTATTTT
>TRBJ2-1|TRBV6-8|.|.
CASSYLRDNEQFF
TGTGCCAGCAGTTACCTTAGGGACAATGAGCAGTTCTTC
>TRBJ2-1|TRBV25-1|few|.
CACSRSYNEQFF
TGTGCCTGCAGTCGCTCCTACAATGAGCAGTTCTTC
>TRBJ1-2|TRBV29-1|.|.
CSVDEGAGYTF
TGCAGCGTTGACGAGGGAGCTGGCTACACCTTC
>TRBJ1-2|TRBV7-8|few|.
CASSDREGYTF
TGTGCCAGCTCCGATCGGGAAGGCTACACCTTC
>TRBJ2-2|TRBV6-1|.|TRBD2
CASSYGAGGRGELFF
TGTGCCAGCAGTTACGGGGCGGGGGGACGCGGGGAGCTGTTTTTT
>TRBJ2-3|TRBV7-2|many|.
CASSFGQSSTDTQYF
TGTGCCAGCAGCTTTGGACAGTCTAGCACAGATACGCAGTATTTT
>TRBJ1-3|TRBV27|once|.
CASGRGVGGNTIYF
TGTGCCAGCGGGAGAGGCGTGGGTGGAAACACCATATATTTT
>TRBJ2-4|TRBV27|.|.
CASSPDIGGNIQYF
TGTGCCAGCAGTCCAGACATAGGGGGGAACATTCAGTACTTC
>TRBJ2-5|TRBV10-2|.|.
CASSVVYQETQYF
TGCGCCAGCAGTGTCGTCTACCAAGAGACCCAGTACTTC
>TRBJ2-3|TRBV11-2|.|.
CASSLDRWGGSTDTQYF
TGTGCCAGCAGCTTAGATCGGTGGGGTGGCAGCACAGATACGCAGTATTTT
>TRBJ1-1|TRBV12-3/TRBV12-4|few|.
CASSLDGEALNTEAFF
TGTGCCAGCAGTTTAGACGGGGAGGCCCTGAACACTGAAGCTTTCTTT
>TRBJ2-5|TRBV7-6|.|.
CASSFYRDTHETQYF
TGTGCCAGCAGCTTCTATAGGGATACCCACGAGACCCAGTACTTC
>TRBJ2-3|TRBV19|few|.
CASSISGFSDTQYF
TGTGCCAGTAGTATTAGTGGCTTCTCAGATACGCAGTATTTT
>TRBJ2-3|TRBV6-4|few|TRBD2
CASRQLAGEDTDTQYF
TGTGCCAGCAGACAGCTAGCGGGGGAGGACACAGATACGCAGTATTTT
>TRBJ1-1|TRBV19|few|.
CASSARGALNTEAFF
TGTGCCAGTAGTGCTAGAGGGGCACTGAACACTGAAGCTTTCTTT
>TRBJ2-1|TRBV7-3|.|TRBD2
CASSGGTSGIYNEQFF
TGTGCCAGCAGCGGAGGGACTAGCGGGATCTACAATGAGCAGTTCTTC
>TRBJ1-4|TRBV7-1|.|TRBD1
CANSGWDSWEKLFF
TGTGCCAACAGCGGATGGGACAGTTGGGAAAAACTGTTTTTT
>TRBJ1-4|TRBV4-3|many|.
CASSQDRLSNEKLFF
TGCGCCAGCAGCCAAGATCGGTTAAGTAATGAAAAACTGTTTTTT
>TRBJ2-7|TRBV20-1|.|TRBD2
CSAQTSGQGLPYEQYF
TGCAGTGCCCAGACCTCGGGGCAGGGACTACCCTACGAGCAGTACTTC
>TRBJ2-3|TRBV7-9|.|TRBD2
CASSFPGSGGPTDTQYF
TGTGCCAGCAGCTTCCCGGGCAGCGGGGGACCCACAGATACGCAGTATTTT
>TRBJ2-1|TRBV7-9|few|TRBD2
CASTNGGILVYNEQFF
TGTGCCAGCACTAACGGGGGGATCCTAGTCTACAATGAGCAGTTCTTC
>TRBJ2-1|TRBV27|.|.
CASTGEFYNEQFF
TGTGCCAGCACTGGGGAGTTCTACAATGAGCAGTTCTTC
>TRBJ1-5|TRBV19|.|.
CASRWTVYSNQPQHF
TGTGCCAGTAGGTGGACAGTCTATAGCAATCAGCCCCAGCATTTT
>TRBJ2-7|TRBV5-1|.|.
CASSLASSGPYEQYF
TGCGCCAGCAGCTTGGCATCGTCGGGGCCCTACGAGCAGTACTTC
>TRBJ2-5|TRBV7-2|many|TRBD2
CASSSRLAGDLPTETQYF
TGTGCCAGCAGCTCTCGACTAGCGGGGGACCTCCCCACGGAGACCCAGTACTTC
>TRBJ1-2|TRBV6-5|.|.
CASRIITLGNDGYTF
TGTGCCAGCAGGATCATTACATTGGGGAATGATGGCTACACCTTC